This T cell receptor (beta chain) was sequenced during a study of CD8+ T cells in alopecia areata (dated by TCRdb to 2016 to 2019). In the study overall: The treated patients took part in an open-label pilot trial in which moderate-to-severe alopecia areata was treated with oral tofacitinib at 5 to 10 mg twice daily. Tofacitinib was administered for 6 to 18 months, and 6 months of follow-up off drug were then conducted to assess delayed response and recurrence. The SALT score, which quantifies the percentage of affected scalp surface area, was used to measure disease severity in treated patients. High-throughput TCRbeta sequencing was used to examine T cell clonal expansion in alopecia areata in both the C3H/HeJ mouse model and human patients. On the human side, TCRbeta sequencing was run on scalp tissue and on sorted CD4+ and CD8+ peripheral blood T cells from healthy controls and from alopecia areata patients with either patchy or totalis/universalis disease. Tofacitinib-treated patients had biopsies at baseline and at 4 and 24 weeks of treatment, with a later scalp biopsy in several patients. Scalp clonality was compared across normal scalp (n=4), patchy alopecia areata scalp (n=8), and alopecia totalis/universalis scalp (n=8). The RNA source kit depended on sample type: the PAXgene miRNA kit for fixed scalp, the miRNeasy kit for PBMCs, and the RNeasy kit for mouse skin. TCRbeta CDR3 regions were amplified by immunoSEQ multiplex PCR with 35 Vbeta forward and 13 Jbeta reverse primers.

The library came from the immunoSEQ multiplex PCR assay. RNA was extracted from all samples and reverse transcribed into cDNA, which served as template for TCR sequencing. First-strand cDNA was synthesized with SuperScript III using a 2:1 mix of oligo-dT and random hexamers. A synthetic immune receptor repertoire was used to assess amplification bias, and residual bias was removed computationally. The original pipeline was this. Raw reads were preprocessed to remove errors, and CDR3 was defined by IMGT conventions from the conserved cysteine to phenylalanine. Clonality was calculated as 1 minus Shannon entropy normalized by log2 of the number of productive unique TCRs. Scalp TCRbeta sequences were cross-referenced with sorted blood CD4 and CD8 repertoires so that the CD4 or CD8 identity of scalp clones could be inferred. The clones in this table, taken by TCRdb from immuneACCESS, are in-frame only. Not every clone is retained; where verified, under half of the shortfall comes from an unresolved V gene, and the cause of the rest is unknown. The D gene and trimming were derived from the DNA, and the V and J assignments and clone size from that table. This sample comprises about 180,000 clones, around 49% of them detected only once. Around 10% of the sample rests with the top ten.

General findings and caveats noted by the study authors: Compared with mice, TCR sequences shared between patients were less clear, possibly partly because of HLA diversity across the patient population. Resident alphabeta T cells in normal human skin are also sequenced, complicating scalp TCR repertoire analysis, unlike mouse skin dominated by gammadelta T cells. Many expanded lesional clones persisted in scalp and blood during tofacitinib treatment, which may partly explain relapse after stopping treatment. Tofacitinib significantly lowered scalp clonality and the number of expanded CD8+ clones among the top 100 scalp clones. Compared with normal scalp, lesional scalp had higher clonality and more expanded CD8+ clones, particularly in alopecia totalis/universalis, a pattern that suggests antigenic drive. Because the treated cohort was small and included a single nonresponder, larger studies are needed to assess links between baseline CD8+ expansion and response.

This clone has just a few counts. It has no known antigen specificity. The record has no base qualities; no much larger clone is one base away. Cut back by 5 bases and 4 bases, the V and J ends lie 9 bases apart. Reading from cysteine to phenylalanine, the CDR3 counts 12 amino acids. CDR3 DNA is the only sequence kept; it has 36 bases, read in frame from the first base. The germline V gene provides CDR1 LGHNT and CDR2 FRNRAP. The sample's treatment or condition, from its label and the paper: oral pan-JAK inhibitor, 5-10 mg twice daily. Lesional scalp punch biopsies and peripheral blood were obtained from alopecia areata patients. After PBMCs were isolated by density centrifugation and stained for CD3, CD4 and CD8, a FACSAria was used to sort CD4+ and CD8+ T cells.

The receptor's source is a human donor with alopecia areata. The source was CD8+ T cells sorted from blood, collected at approximately week 51, from a patient treated with tofacitinib. The sequence links TRBV12-5 to TRBJ2-7; confidence is insufficient to name the D gene. The DNA sequence is given as TGTGCTAGTGGTACAAACCCGTACGAGCAGTACTTC. This yields the protein CASGTNPYEQYF.